A selection of T cell receptor beta chains follows, all from one sample in a study of regulatory T cells in long-lasting Graves disease. A single record per CDR3 protein comes from TCRdb applying MiXCR to the multiplex PCR reads. The table includes about 350,000 distinct CDR3 sequences, over 15% detected once. These records were also assigned to another study, of T cells in Graves' hyperthyroidism and ophthalmopathy.

Sequences were derived from peripheral blood mononuclear cells (PBMCs), sampled at new diagnosis, from a patient treated with antithyroid drugs. The receptor set was obtained from a man between 35 and 55 years old with Graves disease. The CDR3 runs from the conserved cysteine through the conserved F or W. The D gene is left open where the match is weak. Size values are once, few and many counts, or a class for expanded clones, and some rows have none.

clone size	D gene	V gene	J gene	CDR3 protein	CDR3 DNA
many	TRBD2	TRBV28	TRBJ2-3	CASSSGLAGSTDTQYF	TGTGCCAGCAGTTCGGGACTAGCGGGGAGCACAGATACGCAGTATTTT
many	-	TRBV28	TRBJ2-3	CASSPGVADTQYF	TGTGCCAGCAGCCCAGGGGTGGCAGATACGCAGTATTTT
many	-	TRBV12-3/TRBV12-4	TRBJ2-3	CASRLGTPPGDTQYF	TGTGCCAGCAGACTGGGGACACCCCCGGGAGATACGCAGTATTTT
many	-	TRBV28	TRBJ2-5	CASSGRSNQETQYF	TGTGCCAGCAGTGGGAGATCCAACCAAGAGACCCAGTACTTC
-	-	TRBV6-2/TRBV6-3	TRBJ2-3	CASRWVGTDTQYF	TGTGCCAGCCGATGGGTAGGCACAGATACGCAGTATTTT
many	-	TRBV6-1	TRBJ1-5	CASSPQESLNQPQHF	TGTGCCAGCAGTCCGCAGGAGTCCCTCAATCAGCCCCAGCATTTT
-	TRBD2	TRBV2	TRBJ2-3	CASGGAGGKDTQYF	TGTGCCAGCGGTGGAGCGGGGGGAAAAGATACGCAGTATTTT
many	-	TRBV9	TRBJ1-1	CASSVGFGNDVEAFF	TGTGCCAGCAGCGTAGGTTTTGGGAACGACGTGGAAGCTTTCTTT
few	-	TRBV6-5	TRBJ1-1	CASSYWPGAGTEAFF	TGTGCCAGCAGCTACTGGCCCGGGGCCGGCACTGAAGCTTTCTTT
few	TRBD1	TRBV10-3	TRBJ2-1	CAISPGQALLSSYNEQFF	TGTGCCATCAGCCCGGGACAGGCGTTACTTAGCTCCTACAATGAGCAGTTCTTC
many	-	TRBV11-2	TRBJ1-6	CASSSMGSPLHF	TGTGCCAGCAGCTCAATGGGTTCACCCCTCCACTTT
-	-	TRBV4-3	TRBJ2-5	CASSPSEQETQYF	TGCGCCAGCAGCCCCTCAGAACAAGAGACCCAGTACTTC